A single sample gave rise to the 21 T cell receptor beta chains below, sequenced in a study of CD8 T cells in ankylosing spondylitis. Each CDR3 protein is one row after TCRdb ran MiXCR on the 5' RACE reads. The sample yields approximately 15,000 distinct CDR3 sequences, more than 2.5% seen once. The specimen was blood, either unsorted or a sorted T cell fraction (not recorded which). These TCRs come from a male donor with ankylosing spondylitis or in good health (not recorded which).

There are many counts of this clonotype. The chain joins TRBV9 to TRBJ2-3; 11 positions match TRBD2. The junction had 6 bases not matched to a gene; V was cut back by 0 bases and J by 0 bases. The germline gives CDR1 SGDLS, CDR2 YYNGEE. The CDR3 spans 18 residues. CDR3 in DNA: TGTGCCAGCAGCGTAGCTCCTAGCGGGGGGTTGAGCACAGATACGCAGTATTTT. Its translation is CASSVAPSGGLSTDTQYF.

This clonotype was observed many times. This chain uses TRBV9 with TRBJ2-2; 13 bases align to TRBD2. The trim removed 0 bases at V and 0 bases at J, leaving 2 bases unmatched. This CDR3 contains 18 residues. Looked up from germline, CDR1 is SGDLS and CDR2 is YYNGEE. The CDR3, as DNA: TGTGCCAGCAGCGTAGGGACTAGCGGGGGCTCGAACACCGGGGAGCTGTTTTTT. Its translation is CASSVGTSGGSNTGELFF.

This clonotype was counted ten times or more. The chain couples TRBV9 to TRBJ2-3; 9 bases agree with TRBD2. This CDR3 has 18 residues. With 0 bases clipped from V and 7 bases from J, the junction kept 15 bases outside the gene matches. CDR1 and CDR2 (germline): SGDLS, YYNGEE. The CDR3 sequence: CASSVATFGRGGLNTQYF. The CDR3 coding sequence is TGTGCCAGCAGCGTAGCTACTTTCGGGCGGGGGGGCTTAAATACGCAGTATTTT.

This clonotype was seen at least ten times. The chain recombines TRBV9 with TRBJ2-2; a weak D match, TRBD1 (6 bases). Germline assignment: CDR1 SGDLS and CDR2 YYNGEE. The V end lost 5 bases, the J end lost 1 base, and 9 bases lay between the germline ends. This CDR3 is 14 amino acids long. The CDR3 protein is CASSTQGNTGELFF. The CDR3 nucleotides read TGTGCCAGCAGTACACAGGGGAACACCGGGGAGCTGTTTTTT.

This clonotype is medium-sized within its sample. This chain links TRBV9 with TRBJ2-7; 8 positions agree with TRBD2. CDR3 size: 14 residues. J was trimmed by 3 bases and V by 0 bases; bases with no gene match: 2. Germline assignment: CDR1 SGDLS and CDR2 YYNGEE. CDR3 loop: CASSVGLAGYEQYF. In DNA form, the CDR3 reads TGTGCCAGCAGCGTAGGGCTAGCGGGCTACGAGCAGTACTTC. Variable domain in full (rest from reference TRBV9 and TRBJ2-7): DSGVTQTPKHLITATGQRVTLRCSPRSGDLSVYWYQQSLDQGLQFLIQYYNGEERAKGNILERFSAQQFPDLHSELNLSSLELGDSALYFCASSVGLAGYEQYFGPGTRLTVT.

This clonotype occurred many times. The chain uses TRBV9 and TRBJ2-2; tentatively, D is TRBD1 (6 bases). Looked up from germline, CDR1 is SGDLS and CDR2 is YYNGEE. V was clipped by 4 bases and J by 5 bases, with 12 bases between them. The CDR3 runs 14 residues. The CDR3 region has the DNA TGTGCCAGCAGCCTTACCAGGGGAACCGGGGAGCTGTTTTTT. It codes for CASSLTRGTGELFF.

By share, this clonotype ranks as medium-sized. The rearrangement links TRBV9 to TRBJ1-1; D unclear. CDR3 length: 13 residues. Germline V lookup: CDR1 SGDLS, CDR2 YYNGEE. Trimming left V 2 bases short and J 2 bases short, with 7 bases between. DNA of the CDR3: TGTGCCAGCAGCGTCCTCGTAAACACTGAAGCTTTCTTT. This encodes CASSVLVNTEAFF.

Many counts were recorded for this clonotype. The V gene is TRBV9, the J gene TRBJ2-1; 14 positions match TRBD2. V gave up 3 bases and J gave up 4 bases; unmatched junction bases: 15. This CDR3 region has 20 residues. CDR1 and CDR2 from the germline V gene are SGDLS and YYNGEE. CDR3 region: CASSAPGPGTSGRDYNEQFF. In DNA form, the CDR3 reads TGTGCCAGCAGCGCGCCCGGGCCCGGGACTAGCGGGAGAGATTACAATGAGCAGTTCTTC. Variable domain in full (rest from reference TRBV9 and TRBJ2-1): DSGVTQTPKHLITATGQRVTLRCSPRSGDLSVYWYQQSLDQGLQFLIQYYNGEERAKGNILERFSAQQFPDLHSELNLSSLELGDSALYFCASSAPGPGTSGRDYNEQFFGPGTRLTVL.

This clonotype was counted at least ten times. The chain carries TRBV9 and TRBJ2-1; 10 nucleotides agree with TRBD2. CDR3 length: 12 amino acids. The germline V gene encodes CDR1 SGDLS and CDR2 YYNGEE. V dropped 5 bases and J dropped 8; count of bases not matched to a gene: 1. CDR3 DNA sequence: TGTGCCAGCAGAGGACTAGCGGATGAGCAGTTCTTC. Translated: CASRGLADEQFF.

This clonotype was picked up many times. The rearrangement uses TRBV9 and TRBJ1-6; TRBD1 might be the D (6 bases). The CDR3 has 17 residues. Germline V gene lookup returns CDR1 SGDLS and CDR2 YYNGEE. Trimming removed 0 bases from V and 9 bases from J, with 19 bases in between. In nucleotides, the CDR3 is TGTGCCAGCAGCGTAGGGGACACACAGGGCCCTTCTTCACCCCTCCACTTT. Its translation: CASSVGDTQGPSSPLHF.

By sample share, this clonotype is medium-sized (0.01 to 0.1%). This chain joins TRBV9 and TRBJ2-4, with TRBD2 matching 15 bases. Trimming removed 0 bases from V and 3 bases from J; junction bases left unmatched: 7. This CDR3 is built from 19 residues. Germline V gene sequence: CDR1 SGDLS, CDR2 YYNGEE. The CDR3 nucleotides are TGTGCCAGCAGCGTAGGATTGGGACTAGCGGGAGGCGTCAAAAACATTCAGTACTTC. It codes for CASSVGLGLAGGVKNIQYF.

This clonotype was recorded at least ten times. The chain has TRBV9 and TRBJ2-5; 10 bases map to TRBD2. The germline gives CDR1 SGDLS, CDR2 YYNGEE. V trimming: 1 base; J trimming: 7 bases; junction bases outside the gene matches: 7. The CDR3 consists of 15 residues. The CDR3 here is CASSVLSGGDGTQYF. The DNA for the CDR3 is TGTGCCAGCAGCGTACTAAGCGGGGGGGACGGGACCCAGTACTTC.

This clonotype was seen ten or more times. V is TRBV9 and J is TRBJ1-4, with D possibly TRBD1 on 6 matching bases. The CDR3 is made up of 14 amino acids. Germline-derived CDR1 and CDR2 are SGDLS and YYNGEE. Trimming removed 3 bases at V and 8 bases at J, with 14 bases between. CDR3 residues: CASSETGSWEKLFF. The CDR3 region has the DNA TGTGCCAGCAGCGAAACAGGGTCTTGGGAAAAACTGTTTTTT.

This clonotype has ten or more counts. V gene TRBV9 combines with J gene TRBJ2-2, with D perhaps TRBD1 or TRBD2 (5 bases each). Trimming removed 4 bases from V and 0 bases from J, with 13 bases in between. The CDR3 spans 16 residues. Germline V lookup: CDR1 SGDLS, CDR2 YYNGEE. The DNA for the CDR3 is TGTGCCAGCAGCCGGGGCGGACCCCCGAACACCGGGGAGCTGTTTTTT. Its translation: CASSRGGPPNTGELFF.

Ten or more counts support this clonotype. The chain uses TRBV9 and TRBJ1-6; 8 bases match TRBD1. The CDR3 is 15 residues long. The junction had 3 bases not matched to a gene; V was cut back by 0 bases and J by 7 bases. CDR1 and CDR2 (germline): SGDLS, YYNGEE. The CDR3 is CASSVGQGTNSPLHF. The CDR3 nucleotides are TGTGCCAGCAGCGTAGGACAGGGGACAAATTCACCCCTCCACTTT.

In its sample, this clonotype is medium-sized (0.01 to 0.1%). The chain has TRBV9 and TRBJ2-5; a weak D match, TRBD1 (5 bases). The germline gives CDR1 SGDLS, CDR2 YYNGEE. V shed 0 bases and J shed 2 bases, with 11 bases lying between them. This CDR3 region has 15 residues. Here the CDR3 reads CASSVVPQGQETQYF. The CDR3 DNA reads as TGTGCCAGCAGCGTAGTTCCCCAGGGTCAAGAGACCCAGTACTTC.

This clonotype was detected many times. The chain joins TRBV9 to TRBJ2-1; D is possibly TRBD1 (7 bases). Germline CDR1 and CDR2: SGDLS and YYNGEE. The CDR3 has 16 residues. Trimming removed 3 bases at V and 4 bases at J, with 17 bases between. The CDR3 DNA follows: TGTGCCAGCAGCGCGCGACAGGGACTGACGTACAATGAGCAGTTCTTC. Its translation is CASSARQGLTYNEQFF.

There are many counts of this clonotype. The genes are TRBV9 and TRBJ1-1; possibly TRBD1 for D (5 bases). The CDR3 is 14 amino acids. The germline V gene has CDR1 SGDLS and CDR2 YYNGEE. V dropped 0 bases and J dropped 0 bases, with 6 bases sitting between them. CDR3 loop: CASSVAGMNTEAFF. The CDR3 nucleotides are TGTGCCAGCAGCGTAGCAGGGATGAACACTGAAGCTTTCTTT.

This clonotype showed up many times. This chain joins TRBV9 and TRBJ2-4, with 9 nucleotides matching TRBD2. V lost 3 bases, J lost 7 bases, and 11 bases stayed unmatched. CDR3 length equals 16 residues. Germline V CDR1 and CDR2: SGDLS, YYNGEE. In nucleotides, the CDR3 is TGTGCCAGCAGCGGCTCCGGGACTAGCCGGCGGAACATTCAGTACTTC. Translation gives CASSGSGTSRRNIQYF.

This clonotype was found many times. J is TRBJ2-2 and V is TRBV9; 9 nucleotides match TRBD1. V lost 3 bases and J lost 4; bases outside the gene matches: 7. The V gene's germline CDR1 is SGDLS and CDR2 YYNGEE. The CDR3 is made up of 16 amino acids. CDR3 DNA sequence: TGTGCCAGCAGCGCCCGGACAGGGGAGAGCACCGGGGAGCTGTTTTTT. Amino acids: CASSARTGESTGELFF.

This clonotype was seen many times. The V gene is TRBV9, the J gene TRBJ2-2, with D possibly TRBD1 on 6 matching bases. The ends were cut back, 0 bases at V and 3 bases at J, with 9 bases in the middle. The CDR3 is made up of 15 amino acids. The germline gives CDR1 SGDLS, CDR2 YYNGEE. CDR3 loop: CASSVANRDTGELFF. Written as DNA, the CDR3 is TGTGCCAGCAGCGTAGCTAACAGGGACACCGGGGAGCTGTTTTTT.